The rows below give T cell receptor beta chains drawn from one sample of a study of T-cell memory formation after mild COVID-19. TCRdb used MiXCR to reprocess the 5' RACE reads, holding one entry per CDR3 protein. The repertoire has over 350,000 distinct CDR3 sequences, 20% to 25% of them found once; the top ten carry around 9.5%. Source material: PBMCs or a T cell subset sorted from them (not recorded which). The receptors here all came from an adult woman who had mild COVID-19 (a few samples of this study predate the infection). Cell type and time point are not known. Both conserved end residues are part of each CDR3. The D gene is left open where the match is weak. The size field is filled for only some rows; it gives once, few, many or a size class.

v_call	j_call	clone_size	d_call	cdr3_nt	cdr3_aa
TRBV6-5	TRBJ1-2	.	.	TGTGCCAGCGCGGGGTGGTATGGCTACACCTTC	CASAGWYGYTF
TRBV20-1	TRBJ2-3	.	.	TGCAGTGCTAGACAGGACTCCTTGAGCACAGATACGCAGTATTTT	CSARQDSLSTDTQYF
TRBV4-1	TRBJ2-7	.	.	.	CASSQVGGGAEYF
TRBV7-2	TRBJ1-1	.	.	TGTGCCAGCAGCTTGGACACACTGAACACTGAAGCTTTCTTT	CASSLDTLNTEAFF
TRBV12-3/TRBV12-4	TRBJ2-1	many	.	TGTGCCAGCAGTTTAGGTCACTCTGAGCAGTTCTTC	CASSLGHSEQFF
TRBV5-1	TRBJ2-2	.	.	TGCGCCAGCAGCTTAACACTGGACAGCACCGGGGAGCTGTTTTTT	CASSLTLDSTGELFF
TRBV10-3	TRBJ2-3	few	.	TGTGCCATCAGTGAAGAACGGGGGCCTAGCACAGATACGCAGTATTTT	CAISEERGPSTDTQYF
TRBV4-1	TRBJ2-1	.	.	TGCGCCAGCAGCCAAGGAGGCGGGACGGCCAATGAGCAGTTCTTC	CASSQGGGTANEQFF
TRBV7-9	TRBJ1-4	.	.	TGTGCCTCGAGGGGGTCCAATAATGAAAAACTGTTTTTT	CASRGSNNEKLFF
TRBV7-9	TRBJ2-1	few	.	TGTGCCAGCAGCTTATGGCGCAATGAGCAGTTCTTC	CASSLWRNEQFF
TRBV9	TRBJ2-4	.	.	TGTGCCAGCAGCCCTCGGACCAAAAACATTCAGTACTTC	CASSPRTKNIQYF
TRBV7-2	TRBJ2-7	few	TRBD2	TGTGCCAGCAGCTTGAGACTAGCTTACGAGCAGTACTTC	CASSLRLAYEQYF
TRBV12-3/TRBV12-4	TRBJ1-2	few	.	TGTGCCAGCAGTTTAAAAAGTGGCAGCTCTAACTATGGCTACACCTTC	CASSLKSGSSNYGYTF
TRBV6-2/TRBV6-3	TRBJ1-2	.	.	TGTGCCAGCAACATGCATTGGGTTAACTATGGCTACACCTTC	CASNMHWVNYGYTF
TRBV7-9	TRBJ2-3	.	TRBD2	TGTGCCAGCAGCTGGGGACTAGCGGGCACCACAGATACGCAGTATTTT	CASSWGLAGTTDTQYF
TRBV6-2/TRBV6-3	TRBJ2-3	few	TRBD2	TGTGCCAGCACCCTAGCGGGCAGCACAGATACGCAGTATTTT	CASTLAGSTDTQYF
TRBV20-1	TRBJ2-7	few	.	TGCAGCGGTCGGGACATGACTTCCTACGAGCAGTACTTC	CSGRDMTSYEQYF
TRBV5-1	TRBJ1-2	.	TRBD1	TGCGCCAGCAGCTCAAGTTCCGGGACAGGGGATCGCTACACCTTC	CASSSSSGTGDRYTF
TRBV7-9	TRBJ2-1	few	TRBD2	TGTGCCAGCAGCAAACCCGGGACTAGCGGGACGTACAATGAGCAGTTCTTC	CASSKPGTSGTYNEQFF
TRBV7-3	TRBJ2-1	.	TRBD2	TGTGCCAGCAGCTTAACGGGCGGGAGAGTCTACAATGAGCAGTTCTTC	CASSLTGGRVYNEQFF
TRBV7-8	TRBJ2-5	few	TRBD1	TGTGCCAGCAGCTTCGGACAGGTCACCAAAGAGACCCAGTACTTC	CASSFGQVTKETQYF
TRBV11-2	TRBJ1-2	few	.	TGTGCCAGCAGCCTACAAGGACAGATCGGGGACTATGGCTACACCTTC	CASSLQGQIGDYGYTF
TRBV20-1	TRBJ2-7	.	.	TGCAGTGCTAGAGGGTTCCCGGGCGGCGAGCAGTACTTC	CSARGFPGGEQYF
TRBV5-1	TRBJ2-5	.	TRBD2	TGCGCCAGCGTAAAATCCCCTAGCGGGGGCCAAGAGACCCAGTACTTC	CASVKSPSGGQETQYF